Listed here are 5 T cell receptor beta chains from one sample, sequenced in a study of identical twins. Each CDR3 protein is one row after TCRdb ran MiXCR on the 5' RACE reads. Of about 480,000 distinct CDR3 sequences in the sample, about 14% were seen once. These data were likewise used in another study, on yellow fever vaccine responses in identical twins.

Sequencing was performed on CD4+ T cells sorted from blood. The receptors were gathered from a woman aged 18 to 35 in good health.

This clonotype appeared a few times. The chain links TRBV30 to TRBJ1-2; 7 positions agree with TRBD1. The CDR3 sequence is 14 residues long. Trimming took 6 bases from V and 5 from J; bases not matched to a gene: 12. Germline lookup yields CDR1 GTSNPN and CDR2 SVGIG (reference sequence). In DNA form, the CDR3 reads TGTGCCTGCCAGTCGGCCGGGACAGAATATGGCTACACCTTC. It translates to CACQSAGTEYGYTF. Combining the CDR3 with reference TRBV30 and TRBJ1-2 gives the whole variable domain SQTIHQWPATLVQPVGSPLSLECTVEGTSNPNLYWYRQAAGRGLQLLFYSVGIGQISSEVPQNLSASRPQDRQFILSSKKLLLSDSGFYLCACQSAGTEYGYTFGSGTRLTVV.

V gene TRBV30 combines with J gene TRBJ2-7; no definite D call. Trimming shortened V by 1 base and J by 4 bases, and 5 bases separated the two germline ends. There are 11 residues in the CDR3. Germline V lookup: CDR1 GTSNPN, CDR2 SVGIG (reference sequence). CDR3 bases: TGTGCCTGGAGTGGGGCTTACGAGCAGTACTTC. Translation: CAWSGAYEQYF.

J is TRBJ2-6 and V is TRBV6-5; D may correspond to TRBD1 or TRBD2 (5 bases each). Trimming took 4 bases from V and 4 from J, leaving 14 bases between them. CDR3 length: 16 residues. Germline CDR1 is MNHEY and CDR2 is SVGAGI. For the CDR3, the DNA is TGTGCCAGCAGTTCCCCCGGGACGGACGGGGCCAACGTCCTGACTTTC. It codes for CASSSPGTDGANVLTF.

The CDR3 DNA is TGTGCCAGCAGACGGGGCGGGGTTCAGAACACTGAAGCTTTCTTT. Its protein product is CASRRGGVQNTEAFF. The chain is built from TRBV12-3 or TRBV12-4 and TRBJ1-1; weak D call: TRBD1 (5 bases). The CDR3 has 15 residues. Trimming shortened V by 6 bases and J by 1 base, and 15 bases separated the two germline ends.

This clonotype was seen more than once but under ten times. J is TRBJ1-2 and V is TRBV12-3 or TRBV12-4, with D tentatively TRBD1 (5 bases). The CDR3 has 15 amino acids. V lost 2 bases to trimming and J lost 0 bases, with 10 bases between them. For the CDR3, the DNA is TGTGCCAGCAGTTTATCCGGGGCTTCTAACTATGGCTACACCTTC. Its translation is CASSLSGASNYGYTF.